The 31 T cell receptor beta chains listed next were all sequenced from one sample in a study of blood T cells in healthy people across ages. A sample-barcoded 5' primer and a J-beta primer mix were used in a second PCR of roughly 6 to 12 cycles. TCRdb fed the 5' RACE reads into MiXCR, producing one record per CDR3 protein. The sample shows 1.5 million to 2 million distinct CDR3 sequences, roughly 30% of them seen only once. Source material: blood. The receptors here all came from a woman between 25 and 40 years old in good health.

This clonotype has just a few counts. The V call is TRBV7-9, the J call TRBJ2-3; possible D gene TRBD2, 6 bases. Germline CDR1 reads SEHNR; CDR2 reads FQNEAQ (reference sequence). The length of the CDR3 is 16 residues. V shed 6 bases and J shed 6 bases, with 22 bases lying between them. In nucleotides, the CDR3 is TGTGCCAGCAGGTCCTCACCAGGAGGGCCAGGTGATACGCAGTATTTT. This encodes CASRSSPGGPGDTQYF.

This chain links TRBV11-2 with TRBJ2-1, with 9 bases matching TRBD2. This CDR3 is built from 15 residues. Germline values: CDR1 SGHAT, CDR2 FQNNGV. The V segment lost 5 bases and the J segment 10 bases; nucleotides outside the gene matches: 12. The CDR3 DNA reads TGTGCCAGCAGCCCCGTAGCGGGAGTTTTTGGGGAGCAGTTCTTC. This sequence encodes CASSPVAGVFGEQFF.

Comment on this clonotype: This may stem from a read error, because a much larger clone lies one nucleotide away. This chain joins TRBV7-2 and TRBJ2-4; no definite D call. The closer fit of TRBJ2-7 to the DNA end suggests the J call may be wrong. CDR3 length: 13 residues. The germline gives CDR1 SGHTA, CDR2 FQGNSA. The CDR3 DNA is TGTGCCGGCAGCTTCGACGGTTACTACGAGCAGTACTTC. This gives the protein CAGSFDGYYEQYF.

This clonotype was seen at least ten times. The rearrangement links TRBV7-2 to TRBJ2-1; TRBD1 might be the D (6 bases). The CDR3 has 17 amino acids. V lost 2 bases to trimming and J lost 3 bases, with 17 bases between them. In germline, CDR1 is SGHTA, CDR2 FQGNSA. The CDR3 DNA follows: TGTGCCAGCAGCTTAAGGCCACAGGGCCGCGACTACAATGAGCAGTTCTTC. This sequence encodes CASSLRPQGRDYNEQFF.

The V and J genes are TRBV2 and TRBJ1-4; 9 bases fit TRBD1. This CDR3 has 16 residues. Trimming took 0 bases from V and 6 from J; bases not matched to a gene: 5. CDR1 and CDR2 (germline): SNHLY, FYNNEI. CDR3 protein: CASSEALGQGHEKLFF. CDR3 coding DNA: TGTGCCAGCAGTGAAGCGCTGGGACAGGGACATGAAAAACTGTTTTTT.

This clonotype was detected many times. The chain recombines TRBV2 with TRBJ2-7, with TRBD1 matching 8 bases. With 7 bases clipped from V and 1 base from J, the junction kept 12 bases outside the gene matches. The length of the CDR3 is 16 residues. Germline V CDR1 and CDR2: SNHLY, FYNNEI. DNA of the CDR3: TGTGCCAGCACAGAACCGGGACAGGTTGTTTCCTACGAGCAGTACTTC. Protein: CASTEPGQVVSYEQYF.

This rearrangement joins TRBV15 to TRBJ2-2; no firm D call. This CDR3 contains 16 residues. Germline CDR1 LNHNV, CDR2 YYDKDF (reference sequence). V was clipped by 5 bases and J by 8 bases, with 21 bases between them. The CDR3 nucleotides are TGTGCCACCAGCGATTATCTCCAAGTACCACGAGGGGAGCTGTTTTTT. Encoded protein: CATSDYLQVPRGELFF.

This clonotype appeared a few times. The rearrangement links TRBV7-9 to TRBJ1-1; no definite D call. Germline assignment: CDR1 SEHNR and CDR2 FQNEAQ (reference sequence). Trimming left V 6 bases short and J 1 base short, with 6 bases between. CDR3 length: 12 amino acids. DNA of the CDR3: TGTGCCAGCAGGCAGGCGAACACTGAAGCTTTCTTT. As protein: CASRQANTEAFF.

This chain connects TRBV11-2 to TRBJ2-7; 7 bases are shared with TRBD2. Losses at the gene ends were 4 bases for V and 0 bases for J; bases not matched to a gene: 12. The CDR3 loop spans 17 amino acids. From germline, CDR1 is SGHAT and CDR2 FQNNGV. Here the CDR3 reads CASSSGRGSAYSYEQYF. The CDR3 DNA reads TGTGCCAGCAGCTCAGGGCGGGGGAGTGCCTACTCCTACGAGCAGTACTTC.

This clonotype occurred a few times. J is TRBJ2-5 and V is TRBV20-1; 9 nucleotides line up with TRBD2. The CDR3 covers 14 residues. V lost 6 bases, J lost 2 bases, and 7 bases stayed unmatched. In germline, CDR1 is DFQATT, CDR2 SNEGSKA (reference sequence). CDR3 residues: CSALAGVAQETQYF. CDR3 DNA sequence: TGCAGTGCCTTAGCGGGGGTGGCACAAGAGACCCAGTACTTC.

This clonotype was seen more than once but under ten times. This may arise from a read error, as a much more abundant clone is one base away. This chain links TRBV10-3 with TRBJ2-7; D might be TRBD2 (6 bases). In germline, CDR1 is ENHRY, CDR2 SYGVKD. The CDR3 has 13 residues. The CDR3 region has the DNA TGTGCCATCAGTGAGACGGGACTGTCGGAGCGGTACTTC. Translation: CAISETGLSERYF.

In its sample, this clonotype was seen many times. The junction departs from germline at one end; a sequencing error may be responsible. This chain joins TRBV5-1 and TRBJ2-1; TRBD2 agrees at 15 bases. The CDR3 is made up of 16 amino acids. The germline V gene encodes CDR1 SGHRS and CDR2 YFSETQ. CDR3 residues: CASSLGGLAGGNEQFF. In nucleotides, the CDR3 is TGTGCCAGCAGCTTAGGGGGACTAGCGGGAGGTAATGAGCAGTTCTTC.

This clonotype has a handful of counts. The V call is TRBV7-2, the J call TRBJ2-1; weak D call: TRBD2 (5 bases). This CDR3 has 13 amino acids. CDR1 is SGHTA, CDR2 FQGNSA, per germline. V was cut by 1 base and J by 10 bases, with 11 bases left in between. In nucleotides, the CDR3 is TGTGCCAGCAGCTTAGGACTATCTGTCGAGCAGTTCTTC. Protein sequence: CASSLGLSVEQFF.

This clonotype was seen only a few times. The chain recombines TRBV25-1 with TRBJ2-5; 7 positions match TRBD1. The CDR3 has 16 amino acids. Germline V lookup: CDR1 MGHDK, CDR2 SYGVNS. With V trimmed by 1 base and J by 3 bases, 8 bases remained unmatched. CDR3 nucleotides: TGTGCCAGCAGTGAATCAGGGCAGGGGGTGGAAGAGACCCAGTACTTC. Residues: CASSESGQGVEETQYF.

This chain joins TRBV4-1 and TRBJ1-5, with D tentatively TRBD1 (5 bases). This CDR3 region has 17 residues. The ends were cut back, 2 bases at V and 1 base at J, with 15 bases in the middle. The germline V gene encodes CDR1 MGHRA and CDR2 YSYEKL. CDR3 DNA: TGCGCCAGCAGCCAAATCACAGGAAGTAAGAGCAATCAGCCCCAGCATTTT. Encoded protein: CASSQITGSKSNQPQHF.

This clonotype was detected only a few times. The chain has TRBV3-1 and TRBJ2-1; 9 bases map to TRBD2. Per the germline V gene, CDR1 is LGHDT and CDR2 is YNNKEL (reference sequence). With 5 bases clipped from V and 6 bases from J, the junction kept 8 bases outside the gene matches. CDR3 length: 15 residues. Here the CDR3 reads CASSGGTSTTNEQFF. For the CDR3, the DNA is TGTGCCAGCAGCGGGGGGACTAGCACTACCAATGAGCAGTTCTTC.

This clonotype was found a few times. The CDR3 reads CAIGTASYEQYF. As DNA, the CDR3 is TGTGCCATCGGGACGGCTTCCTACGAGCAGTACTTC. The chain uses TRBV15 and TRBJ2-7, with D possibly called TRBD1 or TRBD2 (5 bases each). The CDR3 covers 12 residues. Trimming pared 10 bases from V and 1 base from J, leaving 11 bases between. CDR1 and CDR2 from the germline V gene are LNHNV and YYDKDF (reference sequence).

CDR3 nucleotides: TGCAGTGCTAGTCCCTCCGGCGGTGAAAAACTGTTTTTT. Translation: CSASPSGGEKLFF. The J gene is TRBJ1-4, the V gene TRBV20-1; D is uncertain. Trimming took 3 bases from V and 7 from J, leaving 12 bases between them. This CDR3 has 13 residues. CDR1 is DFQATT, CDR2 SNEGSKA, per germline (reference sequence).

This clonotype has a count of ten or more. The chain has TRBV15 and TRBJ2-7; the match to TRBD1 covers 8 bases. The CDR3 runs to 16 residues. The V and J ends lost 1 base and 5 bases, in that order; junction bases with no gene match: 10. Per the germline V gene, CDR1 is LNHNV and CDR2 is YYDKDF (reference sequence). Here the CDR3 reads CATSRGAAQGAHEQYF. In DNA, the CDR3 is TGTGCCACCAGCAGAGGAGCGGCGCAGGGGGCCCACGAGCAGTACTTC.

This clonotype has more than one count but fewer than ten. The chain joins TRBV4-1 to TRBJ2-5; TRBD2 matches 8 bases. With 4 bases clipped from V and 7 bases from J, the junction kept 11 bases outside the gene matches. The CDR3 consists of 15 residues. From germline, CDR1 is MGHRA and CDR2 YSYEKL. The CDR3 bases are TGCGCCAGCAGCCCTACCGGGACTAGAGAGGTGACCCAGTACTTC. This codes for CASSPTGTREVTQYF.

This rearrangement joins TRBV10-3 to TRBJ2-2; 8 bases match TRBD2. Germline lookup yields CDR1 ENHRY and CDR2 SYGVKD. The trim removed 6 bases at V and 5 bases at J, leaving 14 bases unmatched. The CDR3 consists of 17 residues. The CDR3 is CAISPSGGRFETGELFF. DNA of the CDR3: TGTGCCATCAGCCCCTCGGGGGGGAGATTTGAGACCGGGGAGCTGTTTTTT.

Ten or more counts support this clonotype. The chain combines TRBV20-1 with TRBJ2-5; no reliable D call. V was pared by 3 bases and J by 3 bases, with 11 bases between. Germline lookup yields CDR1 DFQATT and CDR2 SNEGSKA (reference sequence). The CDR3 consists of 13 residues. CDR3 nucleotide sequence: TGCAGTGCTAGTAAGGGCCCGGAAGAGACCCAGTACTTC. This sequence encodes CSASKGPEETQYF.

The chain is built from TRBV6-2 or TRBV6-3 and TRBJ2-1; 9 bases are shared with TRBD2. The length of the CDR3 is 16 residues. V lost 3 bases and J lost 7; bases outside the gene matches: 10. Germline V gene lookup returns CDR1 MNHEY and CDR2 SVGEGT. The CDR3 DNA follows: TGTGCCAGCAGTTATAAGGTAGCGGGAGCGCGGAATGAGCAGTTCTTC. Its protein product is CASSYKVAGARNEQFF.

As regards this clonotype: A much more abundant neighbour one base away suggests this may be a read error. The rearrangement links TRBV7-3 to TRBJ2-1; TRBD1 or TRBD2 may be the D gene (5 bases each). V was clipped by 0 bases and J by 7 bases, with 19 bases between them. There are 17 residues in the CDR3. CDR1 SGHTA and CDR2 FQGTGA come from the germline V gene. Here the CDR3 reads CASSLTPRGGDGNEQFF. CDR3 sequence (DNA): TGTGCCAGCAGCTTAACGCCGAGGGGTGGGGACGGGAATGAGCAGTTCTTC.

The table lists this clonotype with a few counts. This sequence joins TRBV7-9 and TRBJ2-1; D perhaps matches TRBD2 (6 bases). The V gene's germline CDR1 is SEHNR and CDR2 FQNEAQ (reference sequence). The V end was cut by 3 bases, the J end by 9 bases, with 9 bases between. The CDR3 extends over 12 amino acids. CDR3 amino acids: CASSFGGAEQFF. CDR3 nucleotides: TGTGCCAGCAGCTTCGGGGGAGCTGAGCAGTTCTTC.

This clonotype was observed a handful of times. The chain links TRBV7-9 to TRBJ2-5; TRBD1 is a possible D gene (5 bases). V lost 5 bases and J lost 4, with 20 bases in between. Germline values: CDR1 SEHNR, CDR2 FQNEAQ (reference sequence). The CDR3 sequence is 16 residues long. The CDR3 DNA reads as TGTGCCAGCAGCCCTAGGGGTCGCGAATTGGGAGAGACCCAGTACTTC. This sequence encodes CASSPRGRELGETQYF.

This clonotype appeared a few times. This rearrangement joins TRBV12-3 or TRBV12-4 to TRBJ2-1; 9 bases fit TRBD2. With V trimmed by 3 bases and J by 12 bases, 12 bases remained unmatched. CDR3 length: 15 residues. The CDR3: CASSFALAGSWGQFF. Written as DNA, the CDR3 is TGTGCCAGCAGTTTCGCGCTAGCGGGGTCGTGGGGGCAGTTCTTC.

This clonotype has only a few counts. This rearrangement joins TRBV15 to TRBJ1-6; D is uncertain. Trimming took 0 bases from V and 9 from J, leaving 6 bases between them. Germline CDR1 LNHNV, CDR2 YYDKDF (reference sequence). CDR3 length: 13 amino acids. The CDR3 protein is CATSRDFSSPLHF. CDR3 DNA sequence: TGTGCCACCAGCAGAGATTTCTCTTCACCCCTCCACTTT.

This clonotype was seen repeatedly, ten times or more. The V call is TRBV6-2 or TRBV6-3, the J call TRBJ2-4; a possible D gene is TRBD2 (5 bases). Deletions cut 2 bases from V and 6 bases from J, with 14 bases between. The CDR3 length is 15 residues. CDR1 and CDR2 from the germline V gene are MNHEY and SVGEGT. The CDR3 DNA reads TGTGCCAGCAGTTACGAGGGTGCTTCGGTAAACATTCAGTACTTC. Its protein product is CASSYEGASVNIQYF.

A remark on this clonotype: The junction does not match germline at one end; this may be a read error. The chain has TRBV7-2 and TRBJ2-5, with 7 bases that match TRBD2. The V gene's germline CDR1 is SGHTA and CDR2 FQGNSA. The CDR3 has 15 residues. The CDR3 spells CASSSASGAQETRYF. The CDR3 coding sequence is TGTGCCAGCAGCTCAGCTAGCGGAGCACAAGAGACCCGGTACTTC. The full variable domain, completed using reference TRBV7-2 and TRBJ2-5, is GAGVSQSPSNKVTEKGKDVELRCDPISGHTALYWYRQSLGQGLEFLIYFQGNSAPDKSGLPSDRFSAERTGGSVSTLTIQRTQQEDSAVYLCASSSASGAQETRYFGPGTRLLVL.

This clonotype showed up many times. The DNA of the CDR3 is TGTGCCAGCAACCCGGGACAGGGGTGGTCTGGGGCCAACGTCCTGACTTTC. This encodes CASNPGQGWSGANVLTF. The chain couples TRBV12-3 or TRBV12-4 to TRBJ2-6; TRBD1 matches at 10 bases. The CDR3 totals 17 residues. The J segment lost 1 base and the V segment lost 7 bases, leaving 7 bases of the junction unmatched.